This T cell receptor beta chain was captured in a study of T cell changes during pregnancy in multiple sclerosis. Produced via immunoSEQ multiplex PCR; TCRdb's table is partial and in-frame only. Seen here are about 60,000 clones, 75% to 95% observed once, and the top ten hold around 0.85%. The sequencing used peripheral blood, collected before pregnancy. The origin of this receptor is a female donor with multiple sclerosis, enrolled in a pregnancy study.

The CDR3 DNA follows: TGTGCCAGCAGTGTGCGGGGCGGGGATACGCAGTATTTT. Protein sequence: CASSVRGGDTQYF. The V gene is TRBV6-4, the J gene TRBJ2-3; D perhaps matches TRBD2 (6 bases). The germline CDR1 and CDR2 sequences are MRHNA and SNTAGT. With 4 bases removed from V and 6 bases from J, the gap between germline ends came to 11 bases. This CDR3 is built from 13 residues.